This T cell receptor (beta chain) was documented in a study of post-analysis software for immune sequencing data. Study-level findings and limits: Controls had significantly higher normalized Chao1 diversity than multiple sclerosis patients. Five TRBV segments were significantly more frequent in patients than in controls. TRBV5-6, TRBV5-1 and TRBV20-1 were among these segments.

The TCR beta cDNA libraries contained unique molecular identifiers. TCRdb itself ran the PCR reads through MiXCR, one entry per CDR3 protein. The sample carries roughly 670,000 distinct CDR3 sequences, roughly three fifths recorded once. This clonotype was seen a few times. Its antigen remains unknown. V lost 5 bases and J lost 0, with 8 bases in between. Germline CDR1 is SGHRS and CDR2 is YFSETQ. The CDR3 totals 13 residues. The chain is built from TRBV5-1 and TRBJ2-5; no clear D gene. Input material: blood. This receptor was identified in a girl aged 2 to 10 with multiple sclerosis. The CDR3 loop is CASRIQDQETQYF. Written as DNA, the CDR3 is TGCGCCAGCAGAATCCAGGACCAAGAGACCCAGTACTTC.